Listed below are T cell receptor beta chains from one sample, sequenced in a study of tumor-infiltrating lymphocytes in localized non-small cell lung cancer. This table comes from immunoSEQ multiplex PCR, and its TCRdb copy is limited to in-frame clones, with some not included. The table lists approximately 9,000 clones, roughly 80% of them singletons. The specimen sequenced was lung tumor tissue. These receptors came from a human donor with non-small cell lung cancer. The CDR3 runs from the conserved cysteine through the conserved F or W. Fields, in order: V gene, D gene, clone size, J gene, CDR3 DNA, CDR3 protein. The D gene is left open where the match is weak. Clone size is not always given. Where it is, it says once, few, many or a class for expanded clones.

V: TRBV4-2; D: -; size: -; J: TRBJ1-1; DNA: TGTGCCAGCAGCCAAGTTGGGGCTGGGAGTGAAGCTTTCTTT; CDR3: CASSQVGAGSEAFF
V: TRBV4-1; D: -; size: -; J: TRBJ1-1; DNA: TGCGCCAGCAGCCAAGAGGGAGGAGGGAACACTGAAGCTTTCTTT; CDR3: CASSQEGGGNTEAFF
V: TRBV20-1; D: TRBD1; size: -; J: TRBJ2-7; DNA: TGCAGTGCGGGGGACAGCTACGAGCGGTACTTC; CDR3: CSAGDSYERYF
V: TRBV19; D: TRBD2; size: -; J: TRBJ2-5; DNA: TGTGCCAGTAGTATAGCGGGGGGAGAGACCCAGTACTTC; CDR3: CASSIAGGETQYF
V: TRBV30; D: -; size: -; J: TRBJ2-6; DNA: TGTGCCTTACCCCGGGGCAGTTCTGGGGCCAACGTCCTGACTTTC; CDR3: CALPRGSSGANVLTF
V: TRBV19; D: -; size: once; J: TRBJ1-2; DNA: TGTGCCAGTAGCCCCCGACAGGTTCTATATGGCTACACCTTC; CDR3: CASSPRQVLYGYTF
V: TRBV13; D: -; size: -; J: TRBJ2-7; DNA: TGTGCCAGCAGCTTAGGATTCCCAGATTACTACGAGCAGTACTTC; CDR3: CASSLGFPDYYEQYF
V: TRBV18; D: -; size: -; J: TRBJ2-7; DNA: TGTGCCAGCTCACGAGGTGGCTCCTACGAGCAGTACTTC; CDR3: CASSRGGSYEQYF
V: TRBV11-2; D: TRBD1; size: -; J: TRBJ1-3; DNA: TGTGCCAGCAGCTTAGGTTCTTGGGACAGGGGAGGTGGAAACACCATATATTTT; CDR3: CASSLGSWDRGGGNTIYF
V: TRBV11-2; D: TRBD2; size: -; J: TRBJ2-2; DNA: TGTGCCAGCATGGCCGGGACTAGCGTTAACACCGGGGAGCTGTTTTTT; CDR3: CASMAGTSVNTGELFF
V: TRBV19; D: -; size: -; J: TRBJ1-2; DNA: TGTGCCAGTAGTATGGAGGGGACCTATGGCTACACCTTC; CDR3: CASSMEGTYGYTF
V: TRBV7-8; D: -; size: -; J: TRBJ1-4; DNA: TGTGCCAGCAGCCGACCTCGGGCACCCGAGGGGAATGAAAAACTGTTTTTT; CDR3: CASSRPRAPEGNEKLFF
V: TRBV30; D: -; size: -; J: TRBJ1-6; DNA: TGTGCCTGGAGTGCAGGGGATAATTCACCCCTCCACTTT; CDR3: CAWSAGDNSPLHF
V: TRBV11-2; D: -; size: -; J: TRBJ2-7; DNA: TGTGCCAGCAGCTTAGTTCGGGGGTCGAGTTACGAGCAGTACTTC; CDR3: CASSLVRGSSYEQYF
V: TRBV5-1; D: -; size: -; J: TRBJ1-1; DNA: TGCGCCAGCAGCTCGGAGACACCCGGGACTGAAGCTTTCTTT; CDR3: CASSSETPGTEAFF
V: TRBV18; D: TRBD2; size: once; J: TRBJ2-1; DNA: TGTGCCAGCTCACCAATTGGACTAGCGGGAATGGTTGAGCAGTTCTTC; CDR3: CASSPIGLAGMVEQFF
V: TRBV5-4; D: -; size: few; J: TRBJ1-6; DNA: TGTGCCAGCAGCTTGGACCCAAACGGGAATTCACCCCTCCACTTT; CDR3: CASSLDPNGNSPLHF
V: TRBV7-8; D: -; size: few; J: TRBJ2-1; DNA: TGTGCCAGCAGCTACGGGACTCCTGGCTCCTACAATGAGCAGTTCTTC; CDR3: CASSYGTPGSYNEQFF
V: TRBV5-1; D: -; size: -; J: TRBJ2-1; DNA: TGCGCCAGCAGCGGTTATAGCGGAGTCTACAATGAGCAGTTCTTC; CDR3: CASSGYSGVYNEQFF
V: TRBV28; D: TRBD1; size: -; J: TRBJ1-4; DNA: TGTGCCAGCAGTTTCTGGACAGGGTCGGGAAAACTGTTTTTT; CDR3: CASSFWTGSGKLFF
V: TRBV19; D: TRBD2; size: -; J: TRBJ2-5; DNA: TGTGCCAGTAGTACCCGGGGGGGCCAGGAGACCCAGTACTTC; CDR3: CASSTRGGQETQYF
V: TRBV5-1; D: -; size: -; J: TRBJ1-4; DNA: TGCGCCAGCAGTCGGGGGGACGGTGAAAAACTGTTTTTT; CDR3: CASSRGDGEKLFF